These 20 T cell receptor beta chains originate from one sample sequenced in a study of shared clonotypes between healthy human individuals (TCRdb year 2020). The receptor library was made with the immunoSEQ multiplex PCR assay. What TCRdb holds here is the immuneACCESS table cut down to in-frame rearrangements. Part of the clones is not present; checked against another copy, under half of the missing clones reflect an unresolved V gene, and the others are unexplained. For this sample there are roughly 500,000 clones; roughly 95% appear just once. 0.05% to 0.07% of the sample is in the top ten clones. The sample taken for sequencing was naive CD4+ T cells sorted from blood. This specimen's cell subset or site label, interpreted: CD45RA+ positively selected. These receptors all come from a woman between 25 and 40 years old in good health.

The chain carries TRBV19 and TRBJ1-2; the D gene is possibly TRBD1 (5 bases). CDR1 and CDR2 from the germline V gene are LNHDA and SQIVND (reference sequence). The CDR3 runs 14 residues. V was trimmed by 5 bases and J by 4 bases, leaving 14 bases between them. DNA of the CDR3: TGTGCCAGTAGTGGACTTGCGGGGCCCTATGGCTACACCTTC. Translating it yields CASSGLAGPYGYTF.

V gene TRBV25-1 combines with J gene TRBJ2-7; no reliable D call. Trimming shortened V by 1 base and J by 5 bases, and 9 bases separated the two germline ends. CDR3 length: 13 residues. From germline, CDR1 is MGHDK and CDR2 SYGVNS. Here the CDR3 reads CASSEFGEDEQYF. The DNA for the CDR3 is TGTGCCAGCAGTGAATTCGGAGAGGACGAGCAGTACTTC.

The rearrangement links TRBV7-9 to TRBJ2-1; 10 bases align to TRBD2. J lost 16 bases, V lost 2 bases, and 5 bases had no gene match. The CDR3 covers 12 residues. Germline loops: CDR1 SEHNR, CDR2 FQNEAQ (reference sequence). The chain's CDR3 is CASSLTSGILFF. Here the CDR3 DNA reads TGTGCCAGCAGCTTAACTAGCGGGATCCTTTTCTTC.

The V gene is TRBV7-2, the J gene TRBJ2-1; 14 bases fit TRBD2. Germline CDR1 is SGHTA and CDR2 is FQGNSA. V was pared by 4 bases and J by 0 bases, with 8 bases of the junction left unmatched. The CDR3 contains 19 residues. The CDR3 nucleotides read TGTGCCAGCAGCTCCGGACTAGCGGGAGGTGTGAGCTCCTACAATGAGCAGTTCTTC. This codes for CASSSGLAGGVSSYNEQFF.

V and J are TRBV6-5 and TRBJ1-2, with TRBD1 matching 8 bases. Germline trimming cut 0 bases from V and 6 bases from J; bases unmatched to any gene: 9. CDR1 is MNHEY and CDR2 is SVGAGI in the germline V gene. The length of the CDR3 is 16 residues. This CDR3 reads CASSYSTTGGQNGYTF. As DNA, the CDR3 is TGTGCCAGCAGTTACTCCACAACAGGGGGTCAAAATGGCTACACCTTC.

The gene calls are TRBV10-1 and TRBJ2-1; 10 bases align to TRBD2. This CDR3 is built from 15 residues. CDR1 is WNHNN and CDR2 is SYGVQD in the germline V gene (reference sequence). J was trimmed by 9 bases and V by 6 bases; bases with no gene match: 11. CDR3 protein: CASSADLAGAGEQFF. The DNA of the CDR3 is TGCGCCAGCAGCGCCGATCTAGCGGGAGCGGGTGAGCAGTTCTTC.

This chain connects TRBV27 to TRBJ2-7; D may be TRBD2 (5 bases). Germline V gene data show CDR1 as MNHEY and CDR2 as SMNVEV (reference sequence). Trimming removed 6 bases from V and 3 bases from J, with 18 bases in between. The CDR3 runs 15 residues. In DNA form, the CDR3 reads TGTGCCAGCAGGGGGTGGGGAGCCCCAAGCTACGAGCAGTACTTC. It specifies CASRGWGAPSYEQYF.

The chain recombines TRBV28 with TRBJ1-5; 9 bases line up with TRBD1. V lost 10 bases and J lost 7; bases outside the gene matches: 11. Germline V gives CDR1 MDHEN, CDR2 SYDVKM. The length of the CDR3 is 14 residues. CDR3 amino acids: CATTGGENRQPQHF. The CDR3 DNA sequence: TGTGCCACCACAGGGGGCGAGAATCGGCAGCCCCAGCATTTT.

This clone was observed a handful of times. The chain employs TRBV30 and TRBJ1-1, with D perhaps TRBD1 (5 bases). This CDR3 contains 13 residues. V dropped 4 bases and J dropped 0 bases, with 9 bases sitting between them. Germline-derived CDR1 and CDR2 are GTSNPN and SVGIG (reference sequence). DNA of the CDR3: TGTGCCTGGACTATGGGGCTGAACACTGAAGCTTTCTTT. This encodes CAWTMGLNTEAFF.

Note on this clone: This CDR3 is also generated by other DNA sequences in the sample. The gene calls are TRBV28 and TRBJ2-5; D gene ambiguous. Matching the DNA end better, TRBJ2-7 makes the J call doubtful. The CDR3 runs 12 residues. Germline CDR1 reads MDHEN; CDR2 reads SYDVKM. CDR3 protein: CASSLSSYEQYF. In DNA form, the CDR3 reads TGTGCCAGCAGTTTATCCTCCTACGAGCAGTACTTC.

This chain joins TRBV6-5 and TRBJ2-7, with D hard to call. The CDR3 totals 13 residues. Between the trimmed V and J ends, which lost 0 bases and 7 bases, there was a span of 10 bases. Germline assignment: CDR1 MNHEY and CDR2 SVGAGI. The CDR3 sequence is CASSYSAPLEQYF. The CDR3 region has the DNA TGTGCCAGCAGTTACTCGGCCCCCCTAGAGCAGTACTTC.

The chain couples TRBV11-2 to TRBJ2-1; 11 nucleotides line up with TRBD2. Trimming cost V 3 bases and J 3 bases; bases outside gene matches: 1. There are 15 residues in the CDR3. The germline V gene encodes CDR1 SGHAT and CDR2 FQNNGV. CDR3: CASSFGTSGYNEQFF. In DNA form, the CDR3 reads TGTGCCAGCAGCTTCGGGACTAGCGGCTACAATGAGCAGTTCTTC.

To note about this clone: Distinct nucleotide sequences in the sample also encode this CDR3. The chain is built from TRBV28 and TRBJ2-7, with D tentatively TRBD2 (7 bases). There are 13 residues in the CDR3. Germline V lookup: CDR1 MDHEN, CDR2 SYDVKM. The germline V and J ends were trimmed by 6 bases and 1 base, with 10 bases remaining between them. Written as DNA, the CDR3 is TGTGCCAGCAGGGGGGGGCAGTCCTACGAGCAGTACTTC. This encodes CASRGGQSYEQYF.

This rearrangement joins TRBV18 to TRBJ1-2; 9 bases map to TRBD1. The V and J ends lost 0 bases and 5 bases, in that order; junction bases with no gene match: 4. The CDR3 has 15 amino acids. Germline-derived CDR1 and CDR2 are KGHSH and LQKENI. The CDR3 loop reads CASSPPGQGSYGYTF. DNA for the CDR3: TGTGCCAGCTCACCACCGGGACAGGGCTCTTATGGCTACACCTTC.

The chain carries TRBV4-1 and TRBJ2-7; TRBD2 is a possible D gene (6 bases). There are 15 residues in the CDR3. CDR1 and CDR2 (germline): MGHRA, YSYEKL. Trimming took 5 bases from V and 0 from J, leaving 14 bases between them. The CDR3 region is CASSAKEGLSYEQYF. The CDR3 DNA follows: TGCGCCAGCAGCGCCAAAGAGGGACTCTCCTACGAGCAGTACTTC.

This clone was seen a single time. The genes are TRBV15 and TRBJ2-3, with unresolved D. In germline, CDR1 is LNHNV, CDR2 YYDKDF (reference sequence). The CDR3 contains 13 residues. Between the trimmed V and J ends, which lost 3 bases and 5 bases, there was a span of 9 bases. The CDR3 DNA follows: TGTGCCACCAGCAGTGGCTTTGTAGATACGCAGTATTTT. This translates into CATSSGFVDTQYF. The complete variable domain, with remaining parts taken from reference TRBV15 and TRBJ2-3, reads DAMVIQNPRYQVTQFGKPVTLSCSQTLNHNVMYWYQQKSSQAPKLLFHYYDKDFNNEADTPDNFQSRRPNTSFCFLDIRSPGLGDTAMYLCATSSGFVDTQYFGPGTRLTVL.

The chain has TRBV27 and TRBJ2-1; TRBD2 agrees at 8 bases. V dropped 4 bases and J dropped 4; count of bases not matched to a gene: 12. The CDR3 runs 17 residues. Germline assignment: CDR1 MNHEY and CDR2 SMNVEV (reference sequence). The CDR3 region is CASSSPQTSGPYNEQFF. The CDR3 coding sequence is TGTGCCAGCAGTTCGCCCCAAACTAGCGGACCTTACAATGAGCAGTTCTTC.

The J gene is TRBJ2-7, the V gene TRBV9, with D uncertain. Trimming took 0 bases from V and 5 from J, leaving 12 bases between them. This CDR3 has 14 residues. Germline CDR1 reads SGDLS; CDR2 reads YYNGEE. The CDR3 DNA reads TGTGCCAGCAGCGTAGAGGGCAGATCCGACGAGCAGTACTTC. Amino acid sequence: CASSVEGRSDEQYF. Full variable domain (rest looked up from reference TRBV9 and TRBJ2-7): DSGVTQTPKHLITATGQRVTLRCSPRSGDLSVYWYQQSLDQGLQFLIQYYNGEERAKGNILERFSAQQFPDLHSELNLSSLELGDSALYFCASSVEGRSDEQYFGPGTRLTVT.

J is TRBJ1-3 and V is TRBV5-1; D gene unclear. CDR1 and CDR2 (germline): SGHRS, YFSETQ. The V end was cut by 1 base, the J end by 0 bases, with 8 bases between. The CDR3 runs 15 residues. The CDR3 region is CASSLNSVSGNTIYF. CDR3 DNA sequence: TGCGCCAGCAGCTTGAATTCGGTCTCTGGAAACACCATATATTTT.

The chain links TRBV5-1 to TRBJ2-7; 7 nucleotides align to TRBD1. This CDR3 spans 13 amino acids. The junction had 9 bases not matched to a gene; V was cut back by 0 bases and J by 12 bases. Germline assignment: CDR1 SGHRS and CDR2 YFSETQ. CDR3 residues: CASSLVQETGLYF. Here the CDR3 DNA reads TGCGCCAGCAGCTTGGTTCAAGAGACAGGGTTGTACTTC.